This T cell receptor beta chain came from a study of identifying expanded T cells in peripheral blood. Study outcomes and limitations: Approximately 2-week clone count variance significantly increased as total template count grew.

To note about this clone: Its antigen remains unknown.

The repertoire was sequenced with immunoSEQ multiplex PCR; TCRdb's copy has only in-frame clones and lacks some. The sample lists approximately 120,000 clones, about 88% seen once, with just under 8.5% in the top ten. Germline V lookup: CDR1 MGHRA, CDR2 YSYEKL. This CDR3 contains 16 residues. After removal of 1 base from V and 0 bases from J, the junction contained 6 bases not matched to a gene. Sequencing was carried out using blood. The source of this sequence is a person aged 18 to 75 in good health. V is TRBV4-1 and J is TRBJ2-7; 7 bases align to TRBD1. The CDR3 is CASSQVGTVVSYEQYF. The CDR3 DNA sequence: TGCGCCAGCAGCCAAGTTGGGACAGTGGTCTCCTACGAGCAGTACTTC.